The next 14 T cell receptor beta chains were all read from a single sample in a study of T cell responses to AZD1222 COVID-19 vaccine. Data came from immunoSEQ multiplex PCR; TCRdb stores just in-frame clones and leaves some out. The data show more than 60,000 clones, with around 90% seen just once and roughly 24% held by the top ten. The source material was peripheral blood, sampled on day 0 of AZD1222 vaccination. These TCRs come from an adult in good health.

The chain is built from TRBV19 and TRBJ2-5; the match to TRBD1 covers 8 bases. From germline, CDR1 is LNHDA and CDR2 SQIVND (reference sequence). J lost 4 bases, V lost 5 bases, and 9 bases had no gene match. The CDR3 spans 15 residues. The CDR3 DNA reads as TGTGCCAGTAGTCCAGGGACAGGTTGGGGAGAGACCCAGTACTTC. It translates to CASSPGTGWGETQYF.

This sequence joins TRBV15 and TRBJ2-3; TRBD2 aligns across 14 bases. The germline V gene encodes CDR1 LNHNV and CDR2 YYDKDF (reference sequence). The CDR3 is 20 amino acids. Trimming cost V 3 bases and J 4 bases; bases outside gene matches: 15. The CDR3 reads CATSRSFPGLAGASADTQYF. CDR3 bases: TGTGCCACCAGCAGGTCTTTCCCGGGACTAGCGGGAGCAAGCGCAGATACGCAGTATTTT. The full variable domain, completed using reference TRBV15 and TRBJ2-3, is DAMVIQNPRYQVTQFGKPVTLSCSQTLNHNVMYWYQQKSSQAPKLLFHYYDKDFNNEADTPDNFQSRRPNTSFCFLDIRSPGLGDTAMYLCATSRSFPGLAGASADTQYFGPGTRLTVL.

This clone was detected only once. The chain employs TRBV6-2 or TRBV6-3 and TRBJ2-7; TRBD2 matches at 9 bases. V lost 2 bases, J lost 6 bases, and 8 bases stayed unmatched. Germline CDR1 and CDR2: MNHEY and SVGEGT. This CDR3 spans 15 amino acids. CDR3 protein: CASSYELAGGGEQYF. In DNA, the CDR3 is TGTGCCAGCAGTTACGAACTAGCGGGTGGAGGCGAGCAGTACTTC.

The CDR3 nucleotides read TGTGCCAGCAGTCCCCGACTAGCGGGAGTTAATGAGCAGTTCTTC. Translated: CASSPRLAGVNEQFF. The V gene is TRBV27, the J gene TRBJ2-1, with 12 bases matching TRBD2. Losses at the gene ends were 5 bases for V and 7 bases for J; bases not matched to a gene: 6. Germline CDR1 MNHEY, CDR2 SMNVEV (reference sequence). This CDR3 region has 15 residues.

This clone was seen just once. V is TRBV11-3 and J is TRBJ2-1, with 16 bases identical to TRBD2. The ends lost 5 bases at V and 8 bases at J; junction bases unmatched: 9. Germline V gene data show CDR1 as SGHNT and CDR2 as YENEEA. The CDR3 consists of 17 residues. The CDR3 DNA reads TGTGCCAGCAGCCTCCCCGGGACTAGCGGGAGGGCTGATGAGCAGTTCTTC. It codes for CASSLPGTSGRADEQFF.

As concerns this clone: A read error may produce the germline difference seen at one junction end. The V and J genes are TRBV14 and TRBJ1-6; TRBD1 matches at 7 bases. CDR1 is SGHDN, CDR2 FVKESK, per germline. The CDR3 is 14 residues long. CDR3: CASSEDRANSPLHF. The CDR3 coding sequence is TGTGCCAGCAGCGAAGACAGGGCCAACTCACCCCTCCACTTT.

This sequence joins TRBV9 and TRBJ2-1, with TRBD1 as a possible D gene (6 bases). Germline CDR1 SGDLS, CDR2 YYNGEE. The CDR3 spans 15 residues. The V end was cut by 0 bases, the J end by 4 bases, with 11 bases between. The CDR3 nucleotides are TGTGCCAGCAGCGTAGAAGCTGGACAGTACAATGAGCAGTTCTTC. It codes for CASSVEAGQYNEQFF.

The CDR3 bases are TGTGCCAGCAGCTGGACAGAGAACACTGAAGCTTTCTTT. Amino acid sequence: CASSWTENTEAFF. This sequence joins TRBV11-2 and TRBJ1-1, with TRBD1 as a possible D gene (6 bases). The length of the CDR3 is 13 residues. V shed 4 bases and J shed 1 base, with 7 bases lying between them. Germline V CDR1 and CDR2: SGHAT, FQNNGV.

V and J are TRBV19 and TRBJ2-2; D ambiguous. Trimming took off 6 bases at V and 4 bases at J, with 9 bases between the two ends. The V gene's germline CDR1 is LNHDA and CDR2 SQIVND (reference sequence). This CDR3 spans 13 amino acids. CDR3 protein: CASSVDPTGELFF. CDR3 bases: TGTGCCAGTAGCGTTGACCCCACCGGGGAGCTGTTTTTT.

The chain is built from TRBV6-5 and TRBJ2-1; D is possibly TRBD2 (5 bases). Trimming pared 5 bases from V and 9 bases from J, leaving 17 bases between. Germline V lookup: CDR1 MNHEY, CDR2 SVGAGI. The CDR3 runs 14 residues. The DNA of the CDR3 is TGTGCCAGCAGTAGAAATCCGAGGGCCGGTGAGCAGTTCTTC. The encoded protein is CASSRNPRAGEQFF.

This clone has a handful of counts. V and J are TRBV3-1 (or the pseudogene TRBV3-2) and TRBJ1-1; weak D call: TRBD1 (5 bases). This CDR3 is built from 13 residues. V lost 1 base, J lost 3 bases, and 6 bases lay in between. Germline CDR1 and CDR2: LGHDT and YNNKEL (reference sequence). This CDR3 is CASSQGGDTEAFF. CDR3 DNA sequence: TGTGCCAGCAGCCAAGGAGGGGACACTGAAGCTTTCTTT.

The gene calls are TRBV2 and TRBJ2-7, with D perhaps matching TRBD1 (6 bases). Trimming pared 7 bases from V and 2 bases from J, leaving 12 bases between. Germline V CDR1 and CDR2: SNHLY, FYNNEI. The CDR3 runs 13 residues. CDR3: CASTGDNPYEQYF. The DNA for the CDR3 is TGTGCCAGCACAGGGGACAATCCCTACGAGCAGTACTTC.

The rearrangement links TRBV10-3 to TRBJ1-4, with D maybe TRBD1 (6 bases). Germline CDR1 ENHRY, CDR2 SYGVKD. The CDR3 is made up of 13 amino acids. Trimming removed 7 bases at V and 7 bases at J, with 13 bases between. The CDR3 sequence is CAITAGVREKLFF. CDR3 DNA sequence: TGTGCCATCACAGCAGGGGTTCGTGAAAAACTGTTTTTT.

This clone has more than one count but fewer than ten. V gene TRBV11-2 combines with J gene TRBJ2-2, with 7 bases lining up with TRBD2. This CDR3 has 17 residues. V trimming: 5 bases; J trimming: 7 bases; junction bases outside the gene matches: 16. Germline V gene sequence: CDR1 SGHAT, CDR2 FQNNGV. This chain's CDR3 is CASSPRTAGAKVGELFF. The DNA of the CDR3 is TGTGCCAGCAGCCCGAGGACGGCGGGAGCGAAGGTCGGGGAGCTGTTTTTT.